The clone carrying this TCR beta chain was seen just once. The data derive from a study of identical twins. TCRdb reprocessed the 5' RACE reads via MiXCR and lists one record per CDR3 protein. This sample has more than 350,000 distinct CDR3 sequences; roughly 9% occur once, and the top ten carry 8% to 10%. Per germline, CDR1 LNHDA and CDR2 SQIVND (reference sequence). V lost 4 bases and J lost 9; bases outside the gene matches: 14. CDR3 length: 16 residues. The material sequenced was naive T cells sorted from blood. This TCR was recovered from a woman between 45 and 65 years old in good health. This sequence joins TRBV19 and TRBJ2-1; 8 bases line up with TRBD2. The CDR3 nucleotides are TGTGCCAGTAGTACCAGAGGGGGGACTAGGATCATTGAGCAGTTCTTC. This codes for CASSTRGGTRIIEQFF.